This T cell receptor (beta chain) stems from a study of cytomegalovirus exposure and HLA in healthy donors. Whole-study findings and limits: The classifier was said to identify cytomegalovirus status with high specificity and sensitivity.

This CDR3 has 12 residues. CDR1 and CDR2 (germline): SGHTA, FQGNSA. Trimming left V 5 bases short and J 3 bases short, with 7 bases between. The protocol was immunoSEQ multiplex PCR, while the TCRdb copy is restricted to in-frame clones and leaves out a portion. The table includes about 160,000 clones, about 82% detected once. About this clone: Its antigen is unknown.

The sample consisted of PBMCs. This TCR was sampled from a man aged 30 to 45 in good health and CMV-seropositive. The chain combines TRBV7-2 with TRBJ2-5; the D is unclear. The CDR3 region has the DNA TGTGCCAGCAGCCCGTATGAAGAGACCCAGTACTTC. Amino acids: CASSPYEETQYF.